This T cell receptor beta chain emerged from a study of spatial heterogeneity in lung cancer. TCRdb recomputed calls from the 5' RACE reads with MiXCR, one row per CDR3 protein. The sample holds some 7,000 distinct CDR3 sequences, around 7% seen once. Time point here: sample taken at primary tumor resection. Source: PBMCs, taken at surgery. All receptors come from a male donor with early-stage non-small cell lung cancer.

The chain is built from TRBV19 and TRBJ1-5; D gene uncertain. Germline CDR1 LNHDA, CDR2 SQIVND (reference sequence). V gave up 1 base and J gave up 4 bases, with 14 bases separating them. The CDR3 has 16 amino acids. The CDR3 reads CASSIGTVRLNQPQHF. CDR3 nucleotides: TGTGCCAGTAGTATAGGCACAGTCAGACTTAATCAGCCCCAGCATTTT.